This TCR beta chain derives from a study of TIL therapy for anti-PD-1-resistant metastatic lung cancer. Overall study context: Progressing patients received lymphodepletion, expanded TIL infusion and IL-2. Half of patients were current or former smokers. Study-wide results and caveats: TIL clonotype persistence in blood showed no apparent association with response.

The time point is: pre-treatment sample, taken before nivolumab and TIL therapy. CDR3 size: 19 residues. The germline V gene encodes CDR1 MNHEY and CDR2 SMNVEV (reference sequence). V trimming: 6 bases; J trimming: 0 bases; junction bases outside the gene matches: 10. This was the immunoSEQ v3 assay. Libraries were sequenced to 1.5 million to 2 million read pairs (survey) or roughly 5-6 million (deep). Measured with immunoSEQ multiplex PCR; TCRdb has only the in-frame clones, and not every one. The sample records about 52,000 clones, 79% being singletons. As regards this clone: What it binds is not known.

The input for sequencing was blood, taken at baseline. The source of this sequence is a woman between 25 and 80 years old with non-small cell lung cancer. This sequence joins TRBV27 and TRBJ1-6; TRBD1 matches 11 bases. This chain's CDR3 is CASSPARDRGSSYNSPLHF. The DNA of the CDR3 is TGTGCCAGCAGCCCGGCCCGGGACAGGGGGAGCTCCTATAATTCACCCCTCCACTTT.